The 17 T cell receptor beta chains reported below all come from one sample, sequenced in a study of sequential checkpoint blockade in melanoma. Clones were read by immunoSEQ multiplex PCR, and TCRdb kept only the in-frame ones, dropping some. The table includes 10,000 to 13,000 clones, 55% to 70% detected once. As for treatment: randomized to nivolumab then ipilimumab (arm A) or the reverse (arm B). The sequencing used CD8+ T cells sorted from blood (inferred from file names), collected from a patient given nivolumab and ipilimumab in sequence. All receptors come from a human donor with melanoma.

The chain uses TRBV28 and TRBJ2-7, with TRBD2 identical over 13 bases. This CDR3 is 16 amino acids long. Germline values: CDR1 MDHEN, CDR2 SYDVKM. V was pared by 3 bases and J by 6 bases, with 8 bases of the junction left unmatched. The chain's CDR3 is CASSFPGLAGESEQYF. The CDR3, as DNA: TGTGCCAGCAGTTTTCCCGGACTAGCGGGGGAATCCGAGCAGTACTTC.

This sequence joins TRBV7-2 and TRBJ2-7; TRBD1 matches at 8 bases. Germline V gene lookup returns CDR1 SGHTA and CDR2 FQGNSA. The junction had 8 bases not matched to a gene; V was cut back by 3 bases and J by 7 bases. The CDR3 length is 14 residues. CDR3 coding DNA: TGTGCCAGCAGCTTTAAACAGGGGGTGGGGGAGCAGTACTTC. Translating gives CASSFKQGVGEQYF.

The rearrangement links TRBV6-1 to TRBJ2-7; 12 nucleotides agree with TRBD2. CDR1 and CDR2 from the germline V gene are MNHNS and SASEGT. V trimming: 6 bases; J trimming: 4 bases; junction bases outside the gene matches: 7. This CDR3 has 15 amino acids. The CDR3 sequence: CASSLGLAGTYEQYF. The CDR3 coding sequence is TGTGCCAGCAGCCTGGGACTAGCGGGTACTTACGAGCAGTACTTC.

J is TRBJ2-2 and V is TRBV7-9; D gene ambiguous. CDR3 length: 13 amino acids. Germline V gene data show CDR1 as SEHNR and CDR2 as FQNEAQ (reference sequence). The V gene lost 2 bases and the J gene lost 6 bases, with 7 bases spanning the gap. The CDR3 nucleotides are TGTGCCAGCAGCTTAACTTCGGCCGGGGAGCTGTTTTTT. Its protein is CASSLTSAGELFF.

The chain joins TRBV12-5 to TRBJ2-7; D not certain. The CDR3 has 9 amino acids. Germline values: CDR1 LGHNT, CDR2 FRNRAP. The CDR3 DNA sequence: TGTGCTAGTGCCCCACCCTCGGTAGTC. As protein: CASAPPSVV.

The chain combines TRBV27 with TRBJ2-7, with D maybe TRBD1 (5 bases). The germline V and J ends were trimmed by 10 bases and 0 bases, with 13 bases remaining between them. This CDR3 has 13 residues. Germline CDR1 and CDR2: MNHEY and SMNVEV (reference sequence). CDR3 in amino acids: CATLDTISYEQYF. CDR3 DNA sequence: TGTGCCACCCTGGACACGATCTCCTACGAGCAGTACTTC.

J is TRBJ1-1 and V is TRBV28; possibly TRBD1 for D (6 bases). CDR1 is MDHEN and CDR2 is SYDVKM in the germline V gene. This CDR3 has 13 residues. Trimming pared 4 bases from V and 6 bases from J, leaving 12 bases between. In nucleotides, the CDR3 is TGTGCCAGCAGTTGGAGAGGGGGGGCTGAAGCTTTCTTT. The encoded protein is CASSWRGGAEAFF.

This clone is classed as medium-sized. This rearrangement joins TRBV21-1 to TRBJ1-6. TRBV21-1 is an annotated pseudogene. The CDR3 is 17 residues long. CDR3 region: CASSKYTGSSVNSPLHF. As DNA, the CDR3 is TGTGCCAGCAGCAAATATACCGGGAGTTCCGTTAATTCACCCCTCCACTTT.

The rearrangement uses TRBV25-1 and TRBJ2-7; D is uncertain. The V end lost 3 bases, the J end lost 2 bases, and 11 bases lay between the germline ends. CDR1 is MGHDK and CDR2 is SYGVNS in the germline V gene. The CDR3 totals 14 residues. In DNA, the CDR3 is TGTGCCAGCAGTGAGCGATCCCCAACCTACGAGCAGTACTTC. Protein sequence: CASSERSPTYEQYF.

The table lists this clone with a few counts. A far larger clone is off by one base, so a read error is likely. Other DNA sequences of this sample code for an identical CDR3. This chain uses TRBV5-4 with TRBJ2-1; the match to TRBD2 covers 7 bases. Germline V gene data show CDR1 as SGHNT and CDR2 as YYREEE (reference sequence). The CDR3 has 16 residues. Germline trimming cut 4 bases from V and 2 bases from J; bases unmatched to any gene: 9. CDR3 region: CASSQATGGTYNEQFF. CDR3 nucleotide sequence: TGTGCCAGCAGCCAAGCTACGGGGGGAACCTACAATGAGCAGTTCTTC. The complete variable domain, with remaining parts taken from reference TRBV5-4 and TRBJ2-1, reads ETGVTQSPTHLIKTRGQQVTLRCSSQSGHNTVSWYQQALGQGPQFIFQYYREEENGRGNFPPRFSGLQFPNYSSELNVNALELDDSALYLCASSQATGGTYNEQFFGPGTRLTVL.

The chain links TRBV19 to TRBJ2-7, with D possibly being TRBD1 (6 bases). The V gene's germline CDR1 is LNHDA and CDR2 SQIVND (reference sequence). The V and J ends lost 4 bases and 1 base respectively, with 17 bases between them. The CDR3 has 16 residues. CDR3: CASSKAQQGSSYEQYF. Written as DNA, the CDR3 is TGTGCCAGTAGTAAGGCCCAGCAGGGGTCTTCCTACGAGCAGTACTTC. The complete variable domain, with remaining parts taken from reference TRBV19 and TRBJ2-7, reads DGGITQSPKYLFRKEGQNVTLSCEQNLNHDAMYWYRQDPGQGLRLIYYSQIVNDFQKGDIAEGYSVSREKKESFPLTVTSAQKNPTAFYLCASSKAQQGSSYEQYFGPGTRLTVT.

This rearrangement joins TRBV7-2 to TRBJ1-2; maybe TRBD1 (6 bases). This CDR3 is 15 amino acids long. CDR1 SGHTA and CDR2 FQGNSA come from the germline V gene. V was pared by 5 bases and J by 4 bases, with 17 bases between. Here the CDR3 DNA reads TGTGCCAGCAGCCCCGGCACAGGGAATAGCTATGGCTACACCTTC. It codes for CASSPGTGNSYGYTF.

The chain joins TRBV28 to TRBJ1-6, with TRBD1 matching 7 bases. V was clipped by 6 bases and J by 3 bases; unmatched bases: 5. Germline V gene data show CDR1 as MDHEN and CDR2 as SYDVKM. The length of the CDR3 is 15 residues. The CDR3 loop reads CASSLQGIYNSPLHF. CDR3 DNA: TGTGCCAGCAGCTTACAGGGGATCTATAATTCACCCCTCCACTTT.

The chain couples TRBV10-3 to TRBJ2-7, with unresolved D. The CDR3 consists of 14 residues. The V end lost 3 bases, the J end lost 0 bases, and 9 bases lay between the germline ends. The germline V gene encodes CDR1 ENHRY and CDR2 SYGVKD. CDR3 in amino acids: CAISDDTYSYEQYF. The CDR3 DNA reads TGTGCCATCAGTGACGATACATACTCCTACGAGCAGTACTTC.

The gene calls are TRBV7-2 and TRBJ2-7, with 10 bases aligning to TRBD2. Germline CDR1 and CDR2: SGHTA and FQGNSA. Trimming cost V 2 bases and J 3 bases; bases outside gene matches: 1. CDR3 length: 14 residues. This CDR3 reads CASSLRLAGYEQYF. The DNA for the CDR3 is TGTGCCAGCAGCTTAAGACTAGCGGGCTACGAGCAGTACTTC.

The V call is TRBV4-3, the J call TRBJ1-2; 7 bases agree with TRBD1. CDR1 is LGHNA, CDR2 YSLEER, per germline. J was trimmed by 4 bases and V by 4 bases; bases with no gene match: 6. There are 14 residues in the CDR3. This CDR3 is CASSLTGSGYGYTF. DNA of the CDR3: TGCGCCAGCAGCCTGACAGGGTCGGGCTATGGCTACACCTTC.

This clone is a singleton in its sample. CDR3 sequence: CASSLAWGRPDVYEQYF. The CDR3 coding sequence is TGTGCCAGCAGCTTAGCGTGGGGGCGCCCGGATGTCTACGAGCAGTACTTC. The rearrangement joins TRBV7-6 to TRBJ2-7; D may be TRBD1 (6 bases). Germline values: CDR1 SGHVS, CDR2 FNYEAQ. Between the trimmed V and J ends, which lost 0 bases and 3 bases, there was a span of 18 bases. The CDR3 covers 17 residues.